Listed below are T cell receptor beta chains from one sample, sequenced in a study of blood T cell repertoires in COVID-19. The table came from immunoSEQ multiplex PCR; TCRdb's copy has only in-frame clones and leaves some out. The sample has just over 300,000 clones, over 75% seen once; the top ten hold over 8%. Sequencing used PBMCs or T cells enriched from blood (not recorded which). These receptors originate from a woman in her thirties or forties who had recovered from COVID-19. CDR3s include the opening cysteine and the closing phenylalanine or tryptophan. The D gene is left open where the match is weak. Rows may omit the clone size; those that give it use once, few, many or a size class.

j_call | d_call | v_call | clone_size | cdr3_nt | cdr3_aa
TRBJ1-6 | - | TRBV13 | - | TGTGCCAGCAGCTCCGCAGGGGAAATGGCCTCACCCCTCCACTTT | CASSSAGEMASPLHF
TRBJ2-5 | TRBD2 | TRBV11-3 | - | TGTGCCAGCAGCTTAGTGGGACTAGCGGGCCAAGAGACCCAGTACTTC | CASSLVGLAGQETQYF
TRBJ1-1 | - | TRBV4-1 | once | TGCGCCAGCAGCCAAGTAGGGGGGGCTTGGACTGAAGCTTTCTTT | CASSQVGGAWTEAFF
TRBJ2-4 | TRBD1 | TRBV5-1 | - | TGCGCCAGCAGCTTGGCCCGGACAGGGCTAGACATTCAGTACTTC | CASSLARTGLDIQYF
TRBJ2-5 | TRBD1 | TRBV3-1/TRBV3-2 | - | TGTGCCAGCAGCCAGGGGGGCAGGGGGCCGGAGACCCAGTACTTC | CASSQGGRGPETQYF
TRBJ1-3 | - | TRBV11-3 | - | TGTGCCAGCAGCTTAGGGGAGAAATCCTCTGGAAACACCATATATTTT | CASSLGEKSSGNTIYF
TRBJ1-5 | - | TRBV25-1 | - | TGTGCCAGCAGTGTCGTCGGGAATTTTCGGCCCCAGCATTTT | CASSVVGNFRPQHF
TRBJ2-7 | - | TRBV7-9 | - | TGTGCCAGCAGCGGCCGGGACTTGACCTACGAGCAGTACTTC | CASSGRDLTYEQYF
TRBJ1-4 | - | TRBV20-1 | - | TGCAGTGCTCCCCTAAATGAAAAACTGTTTTTT | CSAPLNEKLFF
TRBJ1-2 | - | TRBV2 | - | TGTGCCAGCAGAACAGCAGGGAACAAAATAGGTGGCTACACCTTC | CASRTAGNKIGGYTF
TRBJ1-2 | - | TRBV13 | - | TGTGCCAGCAGGCCAAGCGGCTTCGGGGGGAACTATGGCTACACCTTC | CASRPSGFGGNYGYTF
TRBJ1-6 | - | TRBV10-3 | - | TGTGCCATCAATGGAGGGAGCAATTCACCCCTCCACTTT | CAINGGSNSPLHF
TRBJ1-5 | TRBD1 | TRBV30 | - | TGTGCCTGGAGTGTGGGACAGGGCAATCAGCCCCAGCATTTT | CAWSVGQGNQPQHF
TRBJ1-3 | - | TRBV30 | - | TGTGCCTGGAGTCAGTGGCAGGGGGGAAACACCATATATTTT | CAWSQWQGGNTIYF
TRBJ2-1 | TRBD2 | TRBV3-1/TRBV3-2 | - | TGTGCCAGCAGCCAAGATCGAGTAGCGGGAGGCAATGAGCAGTTCTTC | CASSQDRVAGGNEQFF
TRBJ2-5 | - | TRBV5-5 | - | TGTGCCAGCACCTTCCCACAGGGATTAGAGACCCAGTACTTC | CASTFPQGLETQYF
TRBJ2-6 | - | TRBV21-1 | - | TGTGCCACCCTCGGGACAGTGTCTTCTGGGGCCAACGTCCTGACTTTC | CATLGTVSSGANVLTF
TRBJ2-3 | TRBD2 | TRBV4-3 | - | TGCGCCAGCAGCCAGGGGACTAGCGGGGGGGAAGATACGCAGTATTTT | CASSQGTSGGEDTQYF
TRBJ2-7 | - | TRBV6-5 | - | TGTGCCAGCAGCCCCCCCGGGACACGGAGCTACGAGCAGTACTTC | CASSPPGTRSYEQYF
TRBJ2-2 | - | TRBV5-1 | - | TGCGCCAGCAGCTCGCACAACCAGAACACCGGGGAGCTGTTTTTT | CASSSHNQNTGELFF
TRBJ2-7 | TRBD2 | TRBV15 | - | TGTGCCACCAACTCCCGGGGGGGATCCGGCGAGCAGTACTTC | CATNSRGGSGEQYF
TRBJ1-2 | TRBD1 | TRBV30 | - | TGTGCCTGGAGTCCGGGACAGACTAACTATGGCTACACCTTC | CAWSPGQTNYGYTF
TRBJ1-1 | - | TRBV28 | once | TGTGCCAGCACCCCCGATCAGACAGGATTTTTTCCTGAAGCTTTCTTT | CASTPDQTGFFPEAFF
TRBJ2-2 | TRBD1 | TRBV6-2/TRBV6-3 | - | TGTGCCAGCAGTTATTGGACAGGAGGCAGCACCGGGGAGCTGTTTTTT | CASSYWTGGSTGELFF
TRBJ1-2 | TRBD1 | TRBV7-2 | - | TGTGCCAGCAGCTTAGAGACAGGGGGTATTGGCTACACCTTC | CASSLETGGIGYTF
TRBJ1-1 | TRBD1 | TRBV29-1 | once | TGCAGCGTTGAACTAATGACAGGGGAGGGGAACACTGAAGCTTTCTTT | CSVELMTGEGNTEAFF
TRBJ1-5 | TRBD1 | TRBV14 | - | TGTGCCAGCAGCACCCGGGACAGGGGCCCGACACAGCCCCAGCATTTT | CASSTRDRGPTQPQHF
TRBJ1-3 | - | TRBV7-2 | once | TGTGCCAGCAAAGAACAGGGTTTCTCTGGAAACACCATATATTTT | CASKEQGFSGNTIYF
TRBJ1-6 | - | TRBV12-3/TRBV12-4 | - | TGTGCCAGCAGTCCAACAGGGCCTTCACCCCTCCACTTT | CASSPTGPSPLHF
TRBJ2-1 | - | TRBV3-1/TRBV3-2 | - | TGTGCCAGCAGCCAAGATGTGGCCAGAGACGGGTACAATGAGCAGTTCTTC | CASSQDVARDGYNEQFF
TRBJ1-6 | - | TRBV5-1 | large | TGCGCCAGCAGCTTGGCCCGGGGGAACGACAATTCACCCCTCCACTTT | CASSLARGNDNSPLHF
TRBJ1-1 | - | TRBV19 | - | TGTGCCAGCCTAGGTCTGAACACTGAAGCTTTCTTT | CASLGLNTEAFF
TRBJ2-5 | TRBD2 | TRBV15 | - | TGTGCCACCAGCAGAGATTTGAGACTAGCGGCACAAGAGACCCAGTACTTC | CATSRDLRLAAQETQYF
TRBJ1-1 | TRBD1 | TRBV7-3 | - | TGTGCCAGCAGCCCGTGGACAGGGAAGGGTGCTGAAGCTTTCTTT | CASSPWTGKGAEAFF
TRBJ2-7 | TRBD1 | TRBV7-8 | - | TGTGCCAGCAGCACCCGACAGGGGAGGGAGCAGTACTTC | CASSTRQGREQYF
TRBJ2-1 | - | TRBV12-1 | - | TGTGCCAGCAGCTCAAGATATAGCGGGAGGGATTACAATGAGCAGTTCTTC | CASSSRYSGRDYNEQFF
TRBJ1-6 | - | TRBV2 | - | TGTGCCAGCAACCCCCGAAGGGAGGATTCACCCCTCCACTTT | CASNPRREDSPLHF
TRBJ2-1 | TRBD1 | TRBV29-1 | - | TGCAGCGTTGAAGGAGTACAGGGGGATCGCAATGAGCAGTTCTTC | CSVEGVQGDRNEQFF
TRBJ2-1 | TRBD2 | TRBV29-1 | - | TGCAGCGCGCCGGGCACTAGCGGGAGATACAATGAGCAGTTCTTC | CSAPGTSGRYNEQFF
TRBJ1-2 | TRBD1 | TRBV7-2 | - | TGTGCCAGCAGCTTAGACAGGGGGCCGGATGGCTACACCTTC | CASSLDRGPDGYTF
TRBJ2-2 | - | TRBV27 | - | TGTGCCAGCAGTTCGGGCGGGGAGCTGTTTTTT | CASSSGGELFF
TRBJ2-2 | - | TRBV7-2 | - | TGTGCCAGCAGCTTAGCACGGACTACCGGGGAGCTGTTTTTT | CASSLARTTGELFF
TRBJ1-5 | TRBD1 | TRBV2 | - | TGTGCCAGCAGCACCGGGACAGGGGGAAATCAGCCCCAGCATTTT | CASSTGTGGNQPQHF
TRBJ1-1 | - | TRBV7-9 | - | TGTGCCAGCAGCTTGTCGGGGGGCAAGACTGAAGCTTTCTTT | CASSLSGGKTEAFF
TRBJ2-2 | TRBD1 | TRBV4-3 | - | TGCGCCAGCAGCCAAGAACCCGGGACAGGGCACACCGGGGAGCTGTTTTTT | CASSQEPGTGHTGELFF
TRBJ2-7 | - | TRBV30 | - | TGTGCCTGGAGTACTGGGCCAGAGCAGTACTTC | CAWSTGPEQYF
TRBJ1-2 | TRBD1 | TRBV7-2 | once | TGTGCCAGCAGCTGGGACAGGGGCTATGGCGGTGGCTACACCTTC | CASSWDRGYGGGYTF
TRBJ1-4 | TRBD1 | TRBV28 | - | TGTGCCAGCAGCCGGGGACAGGTTGAAAAACTGTTTTTT | CASSRGQVEKLFF
TRBJ1-1 | - | TRBV2 | - | TGTGCCAGCACCCTACAGGGAGTCCAAACTGAAGCTTTCTTT | CASTLQGVQTEAFF
TRBJ2-1 | - | TRBV19 | - | TGTGCCAGTAGTATAGGTCAGGGTCTCGATGAGCAGTTCTTC | CASSIGQGLDEQFF